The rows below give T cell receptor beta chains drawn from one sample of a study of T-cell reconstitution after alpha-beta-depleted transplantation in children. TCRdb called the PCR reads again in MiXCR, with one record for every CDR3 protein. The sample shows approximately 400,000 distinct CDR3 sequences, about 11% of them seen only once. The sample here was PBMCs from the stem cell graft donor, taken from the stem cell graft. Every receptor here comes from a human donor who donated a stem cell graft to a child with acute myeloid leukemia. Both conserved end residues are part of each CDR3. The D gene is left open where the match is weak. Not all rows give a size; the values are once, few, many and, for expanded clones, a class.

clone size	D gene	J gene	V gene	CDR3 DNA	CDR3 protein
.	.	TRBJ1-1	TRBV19	TGTGCCAGTAGTATAGGACGCATCACTGAAGCTTTCTTT	CASSIGRITEAFF
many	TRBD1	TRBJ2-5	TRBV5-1	TGCGCCAGCAGCATCTTCCGGGACAGGGATCGATGGGAGACCCAGTACTTC	CASSIFRDRDRWETQYF
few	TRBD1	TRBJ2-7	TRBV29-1	TGCAGCGTTTCGACAGGGGGCGAGCAGTACTTC	CSVSTGGEQYF
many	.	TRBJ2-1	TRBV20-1	TGCAGTGCTAGTCACCCCCGGCTAGTTGGCGGTGAGCAGTTCTTC	CSASHPRLVGGEQFF
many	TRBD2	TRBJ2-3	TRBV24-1	TGTGCCACCAGTCCTAGCGGTGTCGCAGATACGCAGTATTTT	CATSPSGVADTQYF
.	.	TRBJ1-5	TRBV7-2	TGTGCCAGCAGCTTACCAGGGTTGAGCAATCAGCCCCAGCATTTT	CASSLPGLSNQPQHF
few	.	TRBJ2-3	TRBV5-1	TGCGCCAGCGCCCGGGACTTCACAGATACGCAGTATTTT	CASARDFTDTQYF
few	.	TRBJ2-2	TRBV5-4	TGTGCCAGCAGCTTACTCGGCCGGGACATGGGCACCGGGGAGCTGTTTTTT	CASSLLGRDMGTGELFF
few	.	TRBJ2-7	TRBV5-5	TGTGCCAGCAGCCGCCAGGACAGCTTCTACGAGCAGTACTTC	CASSRQDSFYEQYF
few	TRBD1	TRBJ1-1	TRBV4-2	TGTGCCAGCAGATCCGGGACAGGGGTATGGAACACTGAAGCTTTCTTT	CASRSGTGVWNTEAFF
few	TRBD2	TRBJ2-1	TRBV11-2	TGTGCCAGCAGCGTCCGGACTAGCGGGAGGGCCTTCGGTAGTGAGCAGTTCTTC	CASSVRTSGRAFGSEQFF
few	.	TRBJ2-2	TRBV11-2	TGTGCCAGCAGCTTAAGGGACCCTTACACCGGGGAGCTGTTTTTT	CASSLRDPYTGELFF
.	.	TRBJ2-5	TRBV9	TGTGCCAGCAGCCCGTCCCCCGGAGAGACCCAGTACTTC	CASSPSPGETQYF
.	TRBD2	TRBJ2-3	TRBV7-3	TGTGCCAGCAGCAAAGCGGGGGGCACAGATACGCAGTATTTT	CASSKAGGTDTQYF
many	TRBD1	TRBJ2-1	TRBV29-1	TGCAGCGTTGAAAGGCAGGGGGCAGGGAATGAGCAGTTCTTC	CSVERQGAGNEQFF
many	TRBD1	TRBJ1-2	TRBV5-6	TGTGCCAGCAGCCCGAGGACAGGGGGCAACTATGGCTACACCTTC	CASSPRTGGNYGYTF
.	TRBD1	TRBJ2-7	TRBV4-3	TGCGCCAGCAGCCGGGCCCTGACAGGGTTCGAGCAGTACTTC	CASSRALTGFEQYF